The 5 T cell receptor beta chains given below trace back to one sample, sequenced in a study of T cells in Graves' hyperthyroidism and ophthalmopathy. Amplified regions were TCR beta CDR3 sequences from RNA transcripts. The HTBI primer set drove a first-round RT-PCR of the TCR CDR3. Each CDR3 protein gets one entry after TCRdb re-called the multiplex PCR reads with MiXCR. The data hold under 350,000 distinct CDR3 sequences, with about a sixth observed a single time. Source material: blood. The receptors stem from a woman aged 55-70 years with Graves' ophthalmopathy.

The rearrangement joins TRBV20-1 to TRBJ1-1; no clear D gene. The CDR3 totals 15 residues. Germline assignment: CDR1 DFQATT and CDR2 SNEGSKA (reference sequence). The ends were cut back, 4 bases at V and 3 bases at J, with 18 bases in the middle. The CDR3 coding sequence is TGCAGTGCTATAAGTAGTGAGGGATCCGACACTGAAGCTTTCTTT. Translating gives CSAISSEGSDTEAFF.

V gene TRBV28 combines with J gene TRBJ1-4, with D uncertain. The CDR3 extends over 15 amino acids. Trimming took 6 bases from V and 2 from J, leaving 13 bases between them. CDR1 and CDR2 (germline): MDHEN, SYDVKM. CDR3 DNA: TGTGCCAGCAGCCAGAGGCGAGAGACTAATGAAAAACTGTTTTTT. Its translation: CASSQRRETNEKLFF.

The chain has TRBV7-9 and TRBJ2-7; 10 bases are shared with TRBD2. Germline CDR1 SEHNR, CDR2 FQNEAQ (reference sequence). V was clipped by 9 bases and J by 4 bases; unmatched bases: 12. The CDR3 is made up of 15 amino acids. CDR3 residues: CASSLSGRAGYEQYF. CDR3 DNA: TGTGCCAGTAGTTTAAGCGGGAGGGCCGGGTACGAGCAGTACTTC.

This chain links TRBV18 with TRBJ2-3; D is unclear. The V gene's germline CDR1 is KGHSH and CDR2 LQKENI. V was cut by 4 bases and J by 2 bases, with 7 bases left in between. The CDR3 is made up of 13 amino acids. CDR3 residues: CASSRLYTDTQYF. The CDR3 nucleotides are TGTGCCAGCTCACGGCTATACACAGATACGCAGTATTTT.

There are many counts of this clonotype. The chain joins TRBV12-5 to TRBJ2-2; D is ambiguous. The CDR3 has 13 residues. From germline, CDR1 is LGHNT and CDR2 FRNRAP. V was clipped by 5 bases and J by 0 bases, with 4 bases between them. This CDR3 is CASGPANTGELFF. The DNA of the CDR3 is TGTGCTAGTGGTCCGGCGAACACCGGGGAGCTGTTTTTT.